This T cell receptor (beta chain) was captured by sequencing in a study of T cell repertoires in cytomegalovirus infection. Across the whole study: Selected CMV epitopes included recently identified HLA-C-restricted ones as well as well-studied HLA-B-restricted ones. General study points: The ex vivo response was dominated by HLA-C-restricted CMV-specific TCR beta clonotypes.

V lost 5 bases and J 4 bases, leaving 21 bases between the germline ends. Germline assignment: CDR1 DFQATT and CDR2 SNEGSKA (reference sequence). The CDR3 consists of 15 residues. Concerning this clonotype itself: Its antigen is unknown.

TCRdb independently ran MiXCR on the reads; one entry per CDR3 protein. The table includes about 740,000 distinct CDR3 sequences, roughly 36% detected once. The V and J genes are TRBV20-1 and TRBJ2-7; D may match TRBD1 or TRBD2 (7 bases each). The clonotype comes from a human donor in good health (CMV status not recorded). Some clones in this sample may be carry-over from other donors' samples. The sequencing here drew on cultured PBMCs, taken from culture after CMV antigen stimulation. CDR3 DNA: TGCAGTGCTGCAGGGGGGGCTTTAGGAAAGTACGAGCAGTACTTC. It codes for CSAAGGALGKYEQYF.